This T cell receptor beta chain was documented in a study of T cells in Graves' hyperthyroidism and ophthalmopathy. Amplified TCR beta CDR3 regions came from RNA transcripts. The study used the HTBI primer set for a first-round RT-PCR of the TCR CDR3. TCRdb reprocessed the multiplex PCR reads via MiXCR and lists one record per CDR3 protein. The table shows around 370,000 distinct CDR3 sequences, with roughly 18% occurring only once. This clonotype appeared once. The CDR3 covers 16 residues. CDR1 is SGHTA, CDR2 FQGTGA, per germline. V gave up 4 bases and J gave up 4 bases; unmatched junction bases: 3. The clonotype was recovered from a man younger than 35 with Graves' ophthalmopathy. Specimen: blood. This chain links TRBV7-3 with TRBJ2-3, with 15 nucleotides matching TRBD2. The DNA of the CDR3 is TGTGCCAGCAGCTGGACTAGCGGGGGGGCCGCAGATACGCAGTATTTT. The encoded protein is CASSWTSGGAADTQYF.